These T cell receptor beta chains were read from a single sample in a study of regulatory T cells in long-lasting Graves disease. In TCRdb, the multiplex PCR reads were re-called with MiXCR into one record per CDR3 protein. The sample records 380,000 or so distinct CDR3 sequences, roughly 15% being singletons. These data were also filed under a second study, of T cells in Graves' hyperthyroidism and ophthalmopathy.

The sequences come from peripheral blood mononuclear cells (PBMCs), collected at new diagnosis, from a patient treated with antithyroid drugs. The receptors were gathered from a woman between 18 and 30 years old with Graves disease. CDR3s include the opening cysteine and the closing phenylalanine or tryptophan. A D gene is named only where the DNA matches it firmly. For some rows the clone size is stated as once, few or many, or as a class when expanded; others skip it.

D	V	size	J	CDR3	DNA
NA	TRBV12-3/TRBV12-4	many	TRBJ1-1	CASSFRGGGNTEAFF	TGTGCCAGCAGTTTCAGAGGGGGTGGGAACACTGAAGCTTTCTTT
NA	TRBV3-1	many	TRBJ2-2	CASSQGDLNTGELFF	TGTGCCAGCAGCCAAGGGGACTTGAACACCGGGGAGCTGTTTTTT
NA	TRBV10-3	many	TRBJ2-1	CATEPVGGANEQFF	TGTGCCACCGAACCGGTGGGTGGAGCCAATGAGCAGTTCTTC
TRBD2	TRBV12-3/TRBV12-4	NA	TRBJ2-2	CASSLSPLAGDLGELFF	TGTGCCAGCAGTTTATCCCCACTAGCGGGAGACCTCGGGGAGCTGTTTTTT
NA	TRBV12-3/TRBV12-4	few	TRBJ2-2	CASSFRRINTGELFF	TGTGCCAGCAGTTTTAGGCGGATAAACACCGGGGAGCTGTTTTTT
NA	TRBV3-1	many	TRBJ1-1	CASSPRWLRMETEAFF	TGTGCCAGCAGCCCTAGGTGGTTAAGGATGGAAACTGAAGCTTTCTTT
NA	TRBV27	many	TRBJ2-2	CASSLAYTNTGELFF	TGTGCCAGCAGTTTAGCGTATACGAACACCGGGGAGCTGTTTTTT
TRBD2	TRBV6-5	many	TRBJ2-1	CASSLPGLGNNEQFF	TGTGCCAGCAGTTTGCCGGGACTAGGGAACAATGAGCAGTTCTTC
TRBD1	TRBV7-8	NA	TRBJ2-7	CASSLGDRAGQYF	TGTGCCAGCAGCTTAGGGGACAGGGCAGGGCAGTACTTC
NA	TRBV7-9	many	TRBJ2-1	CASSPPRYEQFF	TGTGCCAGCAGCCCCCCCCGATATGAGCAGTTCTTC
TRBD1	TRBV6-1	NA	TRBJ1-5	CASSGPPDRVGRSDQPQHF	TGTGCCAGCAGTGGCCCCCCGGACAGGGTAGGTCGTAGCGATCAGCCCCAGCATTTT
TRBD1	TRBV28	NA	TRBJ2-3	CASHPDRGGTDTQYF	TGTGCCAGCCACCCCGACAGGGGGGGCACAGATACGCAGTATTTT
NA	TRBV20-1	many	TRBJ2-5	CSASTGGEPQETQYF	TGCAGTGCTTCCACGGGCGGAGAGCCCCAAGAGACCCAGTACTTC
NA	TRBV4-1	NA	TRBJ1-1	CASSQLGGRRTEAFF	TGCGCCAGCAGCCAACTCGGGGGCAGGCGGACTGAAGCTTTCTTT
TRBD2	TRBV5-1	many	TRBJ2-1	CASMGLAGLGRNEQFF	TGCGCCAGCATGGGACTAGCGGGTCTAGGGCGCAATGAGCAGTTCTTC
NA	TRBV4-1	NA	TRBJ2-1	CASSKSSESSYNEQFF	TGCGCCAGCAGCAAGAGTAGCGAGAGCTCCTACAATGAGCAGTTCTTC
NA	TRBV6-1	NA	TRBJ1-2	CASSRQDGYTF	TGTGCCAGCAGCAGACAGGATGGCTACACCTTC
TRBD1	TRBV6-1	NA	TRBJ1-5	CASIGTAQINSNQPQHF	TGTGCCAGCATTGGGACAGCCCAAATTAATAGCAATCAGCCCCAGCATTTT
NA	TRBV29-1	few	TRBJ1-2	CSVVLVYLNGYTF	TGCAGCGTTGTATTGGTTTACCTCAATGGCTACACCTTC
NA	TRBV7-3	many	TRBJ2-3	CASSLPDVADSPSTDTQYF	TGTGCCAGCAGCTTACCCGACGTCGCGGACAGCCCTAGCACAGATACGCAGTATTTT
TRBD2	TRBV30	many	TRBJ2-3	CAWSVLAGGSTDTQYF	TGTGCCTGGAGTGTACTAGCGGGAGGTAGCACAGATACGCAGTATTTT
NA	TRBV28	many	TRBJ1-4	CASSLPPVGPEKLFF	TGTGCCAGCAGTTTACCCCCCGTGGGCCCGGAAAAACTGTTTTTT
TRBD2	TRBV10-3	many	TRBJ2-1	CAIRGLAGEDEQFF	TGTGCCATCAGGGGACTAGCGGGTGAGGATGAGCAGTTCTTC
TRBD1	TRBV10-2	many	TRBJ2-7	CASRQDRGITYEQYF	TGCGCCAGCAGGCAAGACAGGGGGATCACCTACGAGCAGTACTTC
TRBD1	TRBV2	NA	TRBJ1-5	CASRGTGGKEGQPQHF	TGTGCCAGCAGGGGGACAGGGGGGAAAGAAGGTCAGCCCCAGCATTTT
TRBD1	TRBV5-4	NA	TRBJ1-3	CASSSRDRPSSGNTIYF	TGTGCCAGCAGCTCCAGGGACAGGCCTTCCTCTGGAAACACCATATATTTT
NA	TRBV5-1	NA	TRBJ1-3	CASSLEVTGLGNTIYF	TGCGCCAGCAGCTTGGAAGTGACAGGCCTCGGGAACACCATATATTTT
NA	TRBV5-1	NA	TRBJ1-1	CASSPGLLTSGDTEAFF	TGCGCCAGCAGCCCGGGACTGCTAACCTCTGGGGACACTGAAGCTTTCTTT
NA	TRBV28	few	TRBJ1-1	CEVGRGPGTEAFF	TGTGAAGTCGGCCGGGGCCCTGGCACTGAAGCTTTCTTT
NA	TRBV2	many	TRBJ2-2	CASSGGPNTGELFF	TGTGCCAGCAGCGGGGGGCCGAACACCGGGGAGCTGTTTTTT
NA	TRBV30	many	TRBJ2-2	CAWSVSRNTGELFF	TGTGCCTGGAGTGTATCCAGGAACACCGGGGAGCTGTTTTTT
NA	TRBV7-3	many	TRBJ1-2	CASSPDGTNYGYTF	TGTGCCAGCAGCCCCGATGGAACTAACTATGGCTACACCTTC
TRBD2	TRBV7-9	NA	TRBJ2-5	CASSLSLEREREETQYF	TGTGCCAGCAGCCTTTCTCTGGAGCGGGAGAGGGAAGAGACCCAGTACTTC
TRBD1	TRBV6-1	once	TRBJ1-6	CASTPGTASYNSPLHF	TGTGCCAGCACCCCCGGGACAGCCTCCTATAATTCACCCCTCCACTTT
NA	TRBV20-1	NA	TRBJ2-3	CSAAGETVTDTQYF	TGCAGTGCGGCTGGGGAGACGGTTACAGATACGCAGTATTTT
TRBD2	TRBV27	many	TRBJ2-1	CASSLLAGVLGEQFF	TGTGCCAGCAGTCTACTAGCGGGAGTCCTCGGTGAGCAGTTCTTC
NA	TRBV5-1	many	TRBJ1-1	CASSSSDLNTEAFF	TGCGCCAGCAGCTCGTCGGACCTAAACACTGAAGCTTTCTTT
TRBD1	TRBV14	NA	TRBJ1-2	CASSQGTGDYGYTF	TGTGCCAGCAGCCAGGGGACAGGGGACTATGGCTACACCTTC
NA	TRBV5-1	few	TRBJ1-6	CASSLGMSSPLHF	TGCGCCAGCTCTTTAGGGATGAGTTCACCCCTCCACTTT
NA	TRBV12-3/TRBV12-4	many	TRBJ1-1	CASSLRAAQQAFF	TGTGCCAGCAGTTTGCGGGCCGCGCAACAGGCTTTCTTT
NA	TRBV12-3/TRBV12-4	many	TRBJ1-2	CASRHRDHYGYTF	TGTGCCAGCAGGCACAGGGACCACTATGGCTACACCTTC
NA	TRBV2	many	TRBJ2-3	CASRQLATGDTQYF	TGTGCCAGCCGCCAGCTGGCGACGGGGGATACGCAGTATTTT
NA	TRBV4-1	few	TRBJ1-4	CASSQEATNEKLFF	TGCGCCAGCAGCCAAGAAGCAACTAATGAAAAACTGTTTTTT
NA	TRBV11-3	many	TRBJ2-7	CASSFDGPSEQYF	TGTGCCAGCAGCTTTGACGGCCCCTCCGAGCAGTACTTC
NA	TRBV3-1	many	TRBJ2-7	CASSQDREQYF	TGTGCCAGCAGCCAAGATCGCGAGCAGTACTTC
NA	TRBV4-2	few	TRBJ2-7	CASSQEGPNEQYF	TGTGCCAGCAGCCAAGAGGGGCCCAACGAGCAGTACTTC
NA	TRBV7-9	many	TRBJ2-7	CASSLGENYEQYF	TGTGCCAGCAGCTTGGGGGAGAACTACGAGCAGTACTTC
TRBD2	TRBV14	few	TRBJ2-2	CASSQGTSPDTGELFF	TGTGCCAGCAGCCAAGGGACTAGCCCTGACACCGGGGAGCTGTTTTTT
TRBD1	TRBV19	NA	TRBJ1-2	CASSPLGTGERYTF	TGTGCCAGTAGCCCTCTCGGGACAGGGGAGCGCTACACCTTC
NA	TRBV3-1	many	TRBJ1-1	CASSQGEFEAFF	TGTGCCAGCAGCCAAGGGGAATTTGAAGCTTTCTTT
NA	TRBV24-1	many	TRBJ2-3	CATSDPLSGYTDTQYF	TGTGCCACCAGTGATCCCCTTTCAGGGTACACAGATACGCAGTATTTT
NA	TRBV5-1	many	TRBJ2-1	CASSLSVSQGRNEQFF	TGCGCCAGCAGCTTGAGCGTGAGTCAGGGCCGGAATGAGCAGTTCTTC